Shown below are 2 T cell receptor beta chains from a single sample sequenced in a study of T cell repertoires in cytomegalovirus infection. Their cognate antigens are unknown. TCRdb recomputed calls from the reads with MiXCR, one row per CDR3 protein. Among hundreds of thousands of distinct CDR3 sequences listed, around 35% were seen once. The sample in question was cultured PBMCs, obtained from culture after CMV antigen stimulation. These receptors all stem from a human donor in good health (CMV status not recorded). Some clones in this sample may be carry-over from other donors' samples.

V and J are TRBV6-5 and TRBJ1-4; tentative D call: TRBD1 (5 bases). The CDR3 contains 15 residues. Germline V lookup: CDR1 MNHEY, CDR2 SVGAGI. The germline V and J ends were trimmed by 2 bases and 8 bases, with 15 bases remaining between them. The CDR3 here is CASSYRGQKGEKLFF. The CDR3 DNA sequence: TGTGCCAGCAGTTACAGGGGCCAGAAGGGGGAAAAACTGTTTTTT.

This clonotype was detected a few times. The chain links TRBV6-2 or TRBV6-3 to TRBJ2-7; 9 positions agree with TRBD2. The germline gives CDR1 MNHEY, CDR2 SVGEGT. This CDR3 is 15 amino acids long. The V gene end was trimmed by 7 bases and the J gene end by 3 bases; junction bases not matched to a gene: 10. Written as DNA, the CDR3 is TGTGCCAGCACTATCAGCGGGAGGCGAAACTACGAGCAGTACTTC. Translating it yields CASTISGRRNYEQYF.